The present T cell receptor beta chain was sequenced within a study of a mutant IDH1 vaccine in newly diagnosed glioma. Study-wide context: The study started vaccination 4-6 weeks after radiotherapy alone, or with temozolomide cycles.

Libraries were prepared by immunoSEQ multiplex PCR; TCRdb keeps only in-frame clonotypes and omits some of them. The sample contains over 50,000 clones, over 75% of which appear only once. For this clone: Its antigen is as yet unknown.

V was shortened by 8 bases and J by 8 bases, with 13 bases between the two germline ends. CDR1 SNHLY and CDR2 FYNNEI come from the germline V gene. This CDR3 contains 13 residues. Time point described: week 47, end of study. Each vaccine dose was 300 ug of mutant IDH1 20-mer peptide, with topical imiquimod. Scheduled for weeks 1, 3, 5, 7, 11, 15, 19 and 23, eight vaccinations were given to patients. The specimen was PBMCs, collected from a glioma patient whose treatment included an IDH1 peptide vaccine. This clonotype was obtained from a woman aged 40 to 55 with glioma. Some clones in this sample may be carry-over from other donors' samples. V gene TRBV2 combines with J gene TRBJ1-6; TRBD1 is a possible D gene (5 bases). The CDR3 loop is CASGGRLDSPLHF. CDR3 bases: TGTGCCAGCGGGGGTCGCTTGGATTCACCCCTCCACTTT.